The sequence of this T cell receptor beta chain was determined in a study of cytomegalovirus exposure and HLA in healthy donors. Study-wide findings and caveats: The study listed 150 to 200 cytomegalovirus-associated TCR beta chains.

As regards this clone: Its matching antigen is unknown.

The primer mix had 60 Vbeta and 13 Jbeta primers. The assay was immunoSEQ multiplex PCR, and TCRdb's table has in-frame clones only and misses some. Of about 150,000 clones listed, about 72% are singletons. Sequencing input: PBMCs. This TCR was recovered from a man aged 35 to 55 in good health and CMV-seronegative.

CDR3: CATGTGVNEKLFF. As DNA, the CDR3 is TGTGCCACCGGGACAGGCGTAAATGAAAAACTGTTTTTT. V gene TRBV2 combines with J gene TRBJ1-4; 8 bases line up with TRBD1. The V segment lost 10 bases and the J segment 5 bases; nucleotides outside the gene matches: 6. Germline V gene lookup returns CDR1 SNHLY and CDR2 FYNNEI. The CDR3 has 13 residues.